This TCR beta chain was recovered during a study of blood T cell repertoires in COVID-19. Study as a whole: Sites in the United States, Italy and Spain provided acute and convalescent COVID-19 samples.

The protocol was immunoSEQ multiplex PCR, while the TCRdb copy is restricted to in-frame clones and leaves out a portion. The top ten hold more than 1.5% of the sample, which has a few hundred thousand clones, 85% to 90% seen once. For recovered donors of Cohort 3, there were two negative PCRs, clearance, or symptom resolution. The CDR3 is made up of 17 amino acids. V lost 0 bases, J lost 6 bases, and 8 bases stayed unmatched. Looked up from germline, CDR1 is LNHNV and CDR2 is YYDKDF (reference sequence). The sample taken for sequencing was PBMCs or T cells enriched from blood (not recorded which). This chain joins TRBV15 and TRBJ2-2; TRBD2 agrees at 9 bases. The clonotype comes from a man aged 40-49 years who had recovered from COVID-19. CDR3 amino acids: CATSRDRPAGGPGELFF. In nucleotides, the CDR3 is TGTGCCACCAGCAGAGATCGACCGGCGGGAGGGCCCGGGGAGCTGTTTTTT.